This T cell receptor beta chain was observed in a study of blood T cell repertoires in COVID-19. Turning to the study itself: Collection of acute and convalescent COVID-19 samples took place in the United States, Italy and Spain.

The CDR3 consists of 15 residues. CDR1 is MNHNS, CDR2 SASEGT, per germline. The V and J ends lost 1 base and 1 base respectively, with 8 bases between them. Produced via immunoSEQ multiplex PCR; TCRdb's table is partial and in-frame only. The table lists 150,000 or so clones, around 75% of them singletons. A word on this clone: In the same sample, other DNA sequences code for this CDR3.

Seattle enrolled patients during active infection and tracked them longitudinally. The chain uses TRBV6-1 and TRBJ1-5; possibly TRBD1 for D (5 bases). The sequenced sample was peripheral blood. The clonotype comes from a woman aged 70 to 79 with COVID-19, enrolled during active disease. CDR3 residues: CASSEGGVSNQPQHF. The CDR3 nucleotides read TGTGCCAGCAGTGAAGGGGGGGTGAGCAATCAGCCCCAGCATTTT.